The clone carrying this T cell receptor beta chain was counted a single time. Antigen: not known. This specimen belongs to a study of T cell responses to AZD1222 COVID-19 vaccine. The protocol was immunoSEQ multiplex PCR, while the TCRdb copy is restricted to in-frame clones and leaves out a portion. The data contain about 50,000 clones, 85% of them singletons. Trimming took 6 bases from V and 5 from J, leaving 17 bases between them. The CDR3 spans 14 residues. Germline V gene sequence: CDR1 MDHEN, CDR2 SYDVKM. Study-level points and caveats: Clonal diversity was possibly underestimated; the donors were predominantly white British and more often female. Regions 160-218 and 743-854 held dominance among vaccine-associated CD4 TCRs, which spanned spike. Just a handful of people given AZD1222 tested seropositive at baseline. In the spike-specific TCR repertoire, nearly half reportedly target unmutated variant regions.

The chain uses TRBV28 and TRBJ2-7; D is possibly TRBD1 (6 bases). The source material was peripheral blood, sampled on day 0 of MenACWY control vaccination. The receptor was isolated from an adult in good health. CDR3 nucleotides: TGTGCCAGCAGCCCTGGCGGGTACAGGGACGAGCAGTACTTC. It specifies CASSPGGYRDEQYF.